The 21 T cell receptor beta chains below were found in one sample sequenced in a study of Graves' ophthalmopathy and Graves' hyperthyroidism. Amplification targeted the TCR beta CDR3 regions, with RNA transcripts as the source material. An initial RT-PCR round employing HTBI primers preceded a second-round multiplex PCR. In TCRdb, the multiplex PCR reads were re-called with MiXCR into one record per CDR3 protein. The table records about 620,000 distinct CDR3 sequences, about a fifth of them present only once. The sample taken for sequencing was peripheral blood. The receptors here all came from a woman aged 18 to 35 with stable Graves' hyperthyroidism. Some clones in this sample may be carry-over from other donors' samples.

This chain joins TRBV28 and TRBJ1-2; a weak D match, TRBD1 (5 bases). This CDR3 comprises 14 residues. The V gene lost 8 bases and the J gene lost 8 bases, with 21 bases spanning the gap. Germline CDR1 and CDR2: MDHEN and SYDVKM. In DNA form, the CDR3 reads TGTGCCAGCGGCACAGAAAGGGGCCTGGGGGGCTACACCTTC. Amino acids: CASGTERGLGGYTF.

This clonotype was counted only a few times. The chain uses TRBV2 and TRBJ2-2; D is uncertain. This CDR3 contains 16 residues. CDR1 is SNHLY and CDR2 is FYNNEI in the germline V gene. V shed 2 bases and J shed 5 bases, with 15 bases lying between them. Here the CDR3 DNA reads TGTGCCAGCAGTGAATACGGCTCCCTCGGGACCGGGGAGCTGTTTTTT. Its translation: CASSEYGSLGTGELFF.

This clonotype occurred many times. The rearrangement uses TRBV2 and TRBJ2-5, with D maybe TRBD2 (5 bases). The CDR3 contains 14 residues. Trimming took 1 base from V and 5 from J, leaving 11 bases between them. Germline values: CDR1 SNHLY, CDR2 FYNNEI. The CDR3 region is CASSEDGTGETQYF. The CDR3 nucleotides read TGTGCCAGCAGTGAAGACGGCACGGGGGAGACCCAGTACTTC.

This clonotype was seen only a few times. V gene TRBV6-5 combines with J gene TRBJ1-6; D not resolved. This CDR3 is 11 amino acids long. The germline V gene encodes CDR1 MNHEY and CDR2 SVGAGI. V was trimmed by 2 bases and J by 15 bases, leaving 8 bases between them. CDR3 in amino acids: CASSYHGNLHF. CDR3 bases: TGTGCCAGCAGTTACCACGGAAACCTCCACTTT.

This clonotype has ten or more counts. The genes are TRBV9 and TRBJ2-2; D perhaps matches TRBD1 (6 bases). The length of the CDR3 is 15 residues. V gave up 1 base and J gave up 2 bases, with 9 bases separating them. The germline CDR1 and CDR2 sequences are SGDLS and YYNGEE. Written as DNA, the CDR3 is TGTGCCAGCAGCGTACGTGGGGGCAACACCGGGGAGCTGTTTTTT. Protein sequence: CASSVRGGNTGELFF.

This chain's CDR3 is CASSMGQGSQPQHF. The DNA of the CDR3 is TGTGCCAGCAGTATGGGACAGGGCTCCCAGCCCCAGCATTTT. This rearrangement joins TRBV12-3 or TRBV12-4 to TRBJ1-5; 9 nucleotides line up with TRBD1. With 5 bases clipped from V and 7 bases from J, the junction kept 6 bases outside the gene matches. The CDR3 spans 14 residues.

The V and J genes are TRBV6-2 or TRBV6-3 and TRBJ2-5; D may be TRBD2 (6 bases). V was pared by 2 bases and J by 4 bases, with 11 bases between. This CDR3 is 14 amino acids long. Germline CDR1 is MNHEY and CDR2 is SVGEGT. This CDR3 reads CASSYGGSSETQYF. In nucleotides, the CDR3 is TGTGCCAGCAGTTACGGGGGGTCTTCAGAGACCCAGTACTTC.

This clonotype was counted ten times or more. V is TRBV6-1 and J is TRBJ1-2; TRBD1 agrees at 9 bases. Germline-derived CDR1 and CDR2 are MNHNS and SASEGT. The ends lost 8 bases at V and 4 bases at J; junction bases unmatched: 14. This CDR3 contains 16 residues. DNA for the CDR3: TGTGCCAGCTTCCCGGGGGGGACAGGGATGGGCTATGGCTACACCTTC. Translated, it gives CASFPGGTGMGYGYTF.

The chain joins TRBV12-3 or TRBV12-4 to TRBJ1-1; 7 positions agree with TRBD1. V lost 1 base to trimming and J lost 11 bases; unmatched junction nucleotides: 4. This CDR3 contains 12 residues. CDR3 sequence (DNA): TGTGCCAGCAGTTTAGGACAGGGATACGCTTTCTTT. It translates to CASSLGQGYAFF.

This clonotype has more than one count but fewer than ten. The chain joins TRBV7-3 to TRBJ2-7; perhaps TRBD2 as D (5 bases). Trimming shortened V by 5 bases and J by 0 bases, and 11 bases separated the two germline ends. The CDR3 spans 14 residues. Germline CDR1 is SGHTA and CDR2 is FQGTGA. CDR3 amino acids: CASSPTGNSYEQYF. The CDR3 nucleotides read TGTGCCAGCAGCCCGACCGGGAACTCCTACGAGCAGTACTTC.

This clonotype was counted at least ten times. The chain combines TRBV19 with TRBJ1-5, with D tentatively TRBD1 (5 bases). This CDR3 spans 14 amino acids. V was trimmed by 5 bases and J by 8 bases, leaving 16 bases between them. Germline CDR1 and CDR2: LNHDA and SQIVND (reference sequence). The CDR3 DNA reads TGTGCCAGTAGTTCTCTGACAGCTACGGAGCCCCAGCATTTT. Its protein product is CASSSLTATEPQHF.

This clonotype showed up many times. The chain recombines TRBV25-1 with TRBJ2-5; TRBD2 agrees at 7 bases. Germline V gives CDR1 MGHDK, CDR2 SYGVNS. The CDR3 runs to 14 residues. V shed 8 bases and J 5 bases; nucleotides not matched to a gene: 11. The CDR3 region is CASEEWGGRETQYF. The CDR3 DNA reads as TGTGCCAGCGAGGAATGGGGAGGGCGGGAGACCCAGTACTTC.

This clonotype was recorded at least ten times. The chain links TRBV6-5 to TRBJ1-1, with 8 positions matching TRBD1. V lost 4 bases and J lost 1; bases outside the gene matches: 11. CDR3 length: 17 residues. The germline V gene encodes CDR1 MNHEY and CDR2 SVGAGI. CDR3 bases: TGTGCCAGCAGTTCAAGACAGGGGACCCTCCGGAACACTGAAGCTTTCTTT. This encodes CASSSRQGTLRNTEAFF.

This clonotype was found many times. The CDR3 region is CASSLSSGASYEQYF. The CDR3 DNA reads as TGTGCCAGCAGTTTATCGAGTGGGGCGTCCTACGAGCAGTACTTC. This chain links TRBV27 with TRBJ2-7; perhaps TRBD1 as D (5 bases). The germline V gene has CDR1 MNHEY and CDR2 SMNVEV (reference sequence). The V and J ends lost 0 bases and 1 base respectively, with 10 bases between them. The CDR3 is 15 residues long.

The chain joins TRBV30 to TRBJ2-5; either TRBD1 or TRBD2 may fit D (5 bases each). Germline V gene sequence: CDR1 GTSNPN, CDR2 SVGIG (reference sequence). V was shortened by 2 bases and J by 1 base, with 8 bases between the two germline ends. The CDR3 loop spans 13 amino acids. CDR3 loop: CAWSPGPQETQYF. The CDR3 region has the DNA TGTGCCTGGAGTCCGGGGCCCCAAGAGACCCAGTACTTC.

This clonotype has a count of ten or more. The chain has TRBV6-5 and TRBJ1-5; TRBD1 matches at 10 bases. The J segment lost 0 bases and the V segment lost 11 bases, leaving 13 bases of the junction unmatched. This CDR3 region has 17 residues. Germline V gives CDR1 MNHEY, CDR2 SVGAGI. The CDR3 nucleotides are TGTGCCGTAACGAGAAGGACAGGGGGATATAGCAATCAGCCCCAGCATTTT. It codes for CAVTRRTGGYSNQPQHF.

The chain uses TRBV12-3 or TRBV12-4 and TRBJ1-2; D perhaps matches TRBD1 (5 bases). With 5 bases removed from V and 4 bases from J, the gap between germline ends came to 14 bases. CDR3 length: 14 amino acids. The CDR3 sequence: CASSKIQGSYGYTF. CDR3 nucleotide sequence: TGTGCCAGCAGTAAAATCCAGGGTTCCTATGGCTACACCTTC.

This clonotype appeared a few times. V and J are TRBV19 and TRBJ1-2; no clear D. Per the germline V gene, CDR1 is LNHDA and CDR2 is SQIVND (reference sequence). The V end was cut by 7 bases, the J end by 4 bases, with 16 bases between. CDR3 length equals 14 residues. The CDR3 here is CASKFTARGYGYTF. DNA for the CDR3: TGTGCCAGTAAGTTTACAGCGAGAGGCTATGGCTACACCTTC.

This clonotype was counted ten times or more. The chain combines TRBV7-9 with TRBJ1-5; D not resolved. This CDR3 has 14 residues. The germline V and J ends were trimmed by 4 bases and 1 base, with 8 bases remaining between them. The germline V gene has CDR1 SEHNR and CDR2 FQNEAQ (reference sequence). The CDR3 loop reads CASSSDTSNQPQHF. As DNA, the CDR3 is TGTGCCAGCAGCTCCGACACGAGCAATCAGCCCCAGCATTTT.

The sample holds many counts of this clonotype. The chain is built from TRBV29-1 and TRBJ1-2; the D is unclear. The CDR3 spans 14 residues. The germline V and J ends were trimmed by 4 bases and 1 base, with 13 bases remaining between them. In germline, CDR1 is SQVTM, CDR2 ANQGSEA. The CDR3 nucleotides are TGCAGCGTTGTTGGACGCGCTGTTAACTATGGCTACACCTTC. Protein: CSVVGRAVNYGYTF. Drawing the rest from reference TRBV29-1 and TRBJ1-2, the complete variable domain is SAVISQKPSRDICQRGTSLTIQCQVDSQVTMMFWYRQQPGQSLTLIATANQGSEATYESGFVIDKFPISRPNLTFSTLTVSNMSPEDSSIYLCSVVGRAVNYGYTFGSGTRLTVV.

The chain joins TRBV6-1 to TRBJ2-5; D is possibly TRBD1 or TRBD2 (5 bases each). Trimming removed 4 bases at V and 1 base at J, with 13 bases between. CDR3 length: 15 residues. Germline lookup yields CDR1 MNHNS and CDR2 SASEGT. CDR3 amino acids: CASSGGTGTQETQYF. The CDR3 DNA sequence: TGTGCCAGCAGTGGAGGTACGGGGACCCAAGAGACCCAGTACTTC.